This T cell receptor (beta chain) was recorded in a study of vaccination effects on CD4 cells after COVID-19. Findings and caveats of the study: Clones from infection and from vaccination both contracted markedly late after vaccination. Convalescent patients in the study were few, and early post-infection timepoints were absent.

CD4+ T cells specific for antigen were expanded with viral peptide pools by the ViraFEST assay before sequencing. Following culture for roughly 10 days, CD4+ T cells were isolated. Subjects were given two BNT162b2 or mRNA-1273 vaccine doses. Wells containing a few million PBMC each were cultured with roughly 10 IU/ml IL-2 and approximately 10 ug/ml peptides. Replacing half the medium with IL-2 medium was done on days 3 and 7. On this clone: The antigen remains undetermined.

Profiling relied on immunoSEQ multiplex PCR, and the TCRdb table lists in-frame clones only, not all of them. The sample records roughly 43,000 clones, nearly 75% being singletons. The CDR3 has 16 amino acids. V was clipped by 4 bases and J by 0 bases, with 13 bases between them. Germline values: CDR1 KGHSH, CDR2 LQKENI. The chain recombines TRBV18 with TRBJ1-3, with a possible D match to TRBD1 (6 bases). Sample: CD4+ T cells from PBMCs cultured with HCoV-OC43 spike peptides, taken after COVID-19 vaccination. Described subset: HCoV-OC43 spike overlapping peptide pool stimulation. The TCR originated in a human donor who received a COVID-19 vaccine. The CDR3 loop reads CASSRGRDTSGNTIYF. The CDR3 nucleotides read TGTGCCAGCTCACGGGGAAGGGACACCTCTGGAAACACCATATATTTT.